This TCR beta chain was identified during a study of blood T cells in healthy people across ages. PCR was performed a second time for about 7 to 12 cycles using a sample-barcoded 5' primer and a J-beta primer mix. Via MiXCR, TCRdb re-called the 5' RACE reads, giving one row per CDR3 protein. The table has under 2 million distinct CDR3 sequences, about 31% seen once; the top ten hold 11%. The CDR3 has 15 residues. CDR1 and CDR2 (germline): LGHDT, YNNKEL (reference sequence). The ends lost 1 base at V and 7 bases at J; junction bases unmatched: 7. Remarks on this clonotype: The antigen is undetermined.

General observations from the study: Any conclusive comparison of naive versus antigen-experienced cells was prevented by using unsorted PBMCs.

What was sequenced was blood. The rearrangement links TRBV3-1 to TRBJ1-1; 9 nucleotides agree with TRBD1. The receptor was isolated from a woman under 40 in good health. The CDR3 is CASSQATGGKGEAFF. CDR3 DNA: TGTGCCAGCAGCCAAGCGACAGGGGGAAAGGGTGAAGCTTTCTTT.